A single sample is the source of the 29 T cell receptor beta chains below, sequenced in a study of early T cells in non-severe SARS-CoV-2 infection. MiXCR, applied by TCRdb to the 5' RACE reads, yields one record per CDR3 protein. The sample gives roughly 120,000 distinct CDR3 sequences, more than 12% of which show up once; about a fifth is in the top ten. The sample was whole blood. These receptors came from an adult who was a healthcare worker with PCR-confirmed SARS-CoV-2 infection or an uninfected control (not recorded which).

CDR3 in DNA: TGTGCCAGCAGCTTTGGACTAGCGGGGGGGGACGAGCAGTACTTC. It specifies CASSFGLAGGDEQYF. The genes are TRBV7-9 and TRBJ2-7, with TRBD2 matching 15 bases. Germline assignment: CDR1 SEHNR and CDR2 FQNEAQ (reference sequence). The CDR3 sequence is 15 residues long. Unmatched junction bases numbered 2, after V lost 3 bases and J lost 5 bases.

This sequence joins TRBV20-1 and TRBJ1-5; 11 bases line up with TRBD1. Germline CDR1 DFQATT, CDR2 SNEGSKA (reference sequence). This CDR3 is built from 18 residues. V was clipped by 6 bases and J by 1 base; unmatched bases: 14. Here the CDR3 reads CSATQWTGGLSSNQPQHF. The DNA for the CDR3 is TGCAGTGCAACCCAATGGACAGGGGGCCTGTCGAGCAATCAGCCCCAGCATTTT.

The V and J genes are TRBV29-1 and TRBJ1-5; unclear D gene. This CDR3 is 13 amino acids long. V lost 4 bases and J 2 bases, leaving 9 bases between the germline ends. Germline V lookup: CDR1 SQVTM, CDR2 ANQGSEA. Written as DNA, the CDR3 is TGCAGCGTTGCCCATGACCGCAATCAGCCCCAGCATTTT. It translates to CSVAHDRNQPQHF.

The chain is built from TRBV7-9 and TRBJ2-7; D ambiguous. The CDR3 is 12 residues long. Germline V gene sequence: CDR1 SEHNR, CDR2 FQNEAQ (reference sequence). The germline V and J ends were trimmed by 0 bases and 2 bases, with 2 bases remaining between them. The CDR3 loop reads CASSLAPYEQYF. CDR3 DNA sequence: TGTGCCAGCAGCTTAGCGCCCTACGAGCAGTACTTC.

The gene calls are TRBV3-1 and TRBJ2-2; D is unclear. The germline V gene has CDR1 LGHDT and CDR2 YNNKEL (reference sequence). V was cut by 2 bases and J by 8 bases, with 15 bases left in between. The CDR3 covers 15 residues. The CDR3 region is CASSQLNGPRGELFF. The CDR3 DNA is TGTGCCAGCAGCCAACTTAATGGGCCCCGAGGGGAGCTGTTTTTT.

Only a few counts were recorded for this clonotype. The gene calls are TRBV11-2 and TRBJ1-1; TRBD1 is a possible D gene (5 bases). CDR1 and CDR2 from the germline V gene are SGHAT and FQNNGV. Trimming left V 3 bases short and J 12 bases short, with 17 bases between. The CDR3 covers 13 residues. In DNA, the CDR3 is TGTGCCAGCAGCTTCTTTGGGACCACCCATCCTTTCTTT. Translation: CASSFFGTTHPFF. Drawing the rest from reference TRBV11-2 and TRBJ1-1, the complete variable domain is EAGVAQSPRYKIIEKRQSVAFWCNPISGHATLYWYQQILGQGPKLLIQFQNNGVVDDSQLPKDRFSAERLKGVDSTLKIQPAKLEDSAVYLCASSFFGTTHPFFGQGTRLTVV.

V usage is TRBV4-1 and J usage is TRBJ2-1, with 7 nucleotides matching TRBD2. Per germline, CDR1 MGHRA and CDR2 YSYEKL. The CDR3 has 16 amino acids. Trimming took 1 base from V and 4 from J; bases not matched to a gene: 7. CDR3 sequence reads: CASSQVELADYNEQFF. Here the CDR3 DNA reads TGCGCCAGCAGCCAAGTTGAGCTAGCGGATTACAATGAGCAGTTCTTC.

This chain uses TRBV20-1 with TRBJ1-1; 10 bases are shared with TRBD1. CDR3 length: 11 amino acids. V shed 7 bases and J 8 bases; nucleotides not matched to a gene: 4. Germline V gene data show CDR1 as DFQATT and CDR2 as SNEGSKA (reference sequence). The CDR3 nucleotides read TGCAGTGTGGGGACAGGGGCAGAAGCTTTCTTT. It codes for CSVGTGAEAFF.

This clonotype was detected many times. The J gene is TRBJ2-1, the V gene TRBV20-1; 8 positions match TRBD1. Trimming at V came to 1 base and at J to 8 bases, leaving 7 bases not matched to a gene. The CDR3 runs 14 residues. CDR1 DFQATT and CDR2 SNEGSKA come from the germline V gene (reference sequence). This chain's CDR3 is CSARVGDRSDEQFF. The CDR3, as DNA: TGCAGTGCTAGAGTTGGGGACAGGTCAGATGAGCAGTTCTTC.

As DNA, the CDR3 is TGCGCCAGCAGCGCCCCGGGACGGAATTACAATGAGCAGTTCTTC. It yields the protein CASSAPGRNYNEQFF. The V and J genes are TRBV5-1 and TRBJ2-1; the D call may be TRBD1 or TRBD2 (5 bases each). Per germline, CDR1 SGHRS and CDR2 YFSETQ. This CDR3 is built from 15 residues. Trimming pared 4 bases from V and 4 bases from J, leaving 15 bases between. Full variable domain (rest looked up from reference TRBV5-1 and TRBJ2-1): KAGVTQTPRYLIKTRGQQVTLSCSPISGHRSVSWYQQTPGQGLQFLFEYFSETQRNKGNFPGRFSGRQFSNSRSEMNVSTLELGDSALYLCASSAPGRNYNEQFFGPGTRLTVL.

This clonotype occurred many times. The chain has TRBV5-1 and TRBJ1-2; tentative D call: TRBD1 (5 bases). Trimming took 4 bases from V and 7 from J, leaving 14 bases between them. The CDR3 is made up of 13 amino acids. CDR1 is SGHRS and CDR2 is YFSETQ in the germline V gene. CDR3 in DNA: TGCGCCAGCAGCCCAACAGGACCTGTTGGCTACACCTTC. Protein product: CASSPTGPVGYTF.

The V gene is TRBV2, the J gene TRBJ1-6; D is ambiguous. The CDR3 sequence is 14 residues long. The V gene lost 10 bases and the J gene lost 7 bases, with 17 bases spanning the gap. Germline V gene sequence: CDR1 SNHLY, CDR2 FYNNEI. Here the CDR3 DNA reads TGTGCCACAACTAGGACGGCCCCGAATTCACCCCTCCACTTT. Residues: CATTRTAPNSPLHF. The full variable domain, rest sourced from reference TRBV2 and TRBJ1-6, is EPEVTQTPSHQVTQMGQEVILRCVPISNHLYFYWYRQILGQKVEFLVSFYNNEISEKSEIFDDQFSVERPDGSNFTLKIRSTKLEDSAMYFCATTRTAPNSPLHFGNGTRLTVT.

V and J are TRBV5-1 and TRBJ2-3; 8 nucleotides line up with TRBD2. V dropped 4 bases and J dropped 0; count of bases not matched to a gene: 4. The germline CDR1 and CDR2 sequences are SGHRS and YFSETQ. The CDR3 consists of 15 residues. In DNA form, the CDR3 reads TGCGCCAGCAGCATTGCGGGGGGTAGCACAGATACGCAGTATTTT. Translated: CASSIAGGSTDTQYF.

This clonotype showed up just a few times. The chain employs TRBV10-3 and TRBJ1-5; D ambiguous. CDR3 length equals 15 residues. The germline CDR1 and CDR2 sequences are ENHRY and SYGVKD. V lost 0 bases, J lost 4 bases, and 10 bases lay in between. CDR3 coding DNA: TGTGCCATCAGTGAGTCCCAGAGGGAGAATCAGCCCCAGCATTTT. It is translated as CAISESQRENQPQHF.

V and J are TRBV30 and TRBJ2-1, with a possible D match to TRBD2 (5 bases). Trimming took off 4 bases at V and 10 bases at J, with 14 bases between the two ends. This CDR3 has 12 residues. The germline gives CDR1 GTSNPN, CDR2 SVGIG (reference sequence). The CDR3 DNA sequence: TGTGCCTGGAAAGGACTTCCCCACGAGCAGTTCTTC. Translating gives CAWKGLPHEQFF.

This clonotype was seen more than once but under ten times. The J gene is TRBJ2-1, the V gene TRBV29-1; D gene unclear. Trimming removed 5 bases at V and 9 bases at J, with 11 bases between. This CDR3 is built from 11 residues. Germline values: CDR1 SQVTM, CDR2 ANQGSEA. The DNA of the CDR3 is TGCAGCGTTCTTAGGATAGGTGAGCAGTTCTTC. The encoded protein is CSVLRIGEQFF.

The rearrangement uses TRBV12-5 and TRBJ1-3; D uncertain. The germline V and J ends were trimmed by 6 bases and 4 bases, with 7 bases remaining between them. CDR1 and CDR2 from the germline V gene are LGHNT and FRNRAP. This CDR3 comprises 12 residues. The CDR3 DNA reads as TGTGCTAGTGGCCGAGGCGGAAACACCATATATTTT. This encodes CASGRGGNTIYF.

V and J are TRBV6-6 and TRBJ2-3, with TRBD2 matching 13 bases. Per the germline V gene, CDR1 is MNHNY and CDR2 is SVGAGI (reference sequence). CDR3 length: 20 residues. V shed 6 bases, J shed 0 bases, and the junction held 15 bases outside the gene matches. CDR3 loop: CASSLTGTSGNFPSTDTQYF. The DNA of the CDR3 is TGTGCCAGCAGCTTGACCGGGACTAGCGGGAACTTCCCCAGCACAGATACGCAGTATTTT.

This clonotype was observed a handful of times. The gene calls are TRBV6-6 and TRBJ1-1; weak D call: TRBD1 (5 bases). Germline V CDR1 and CDR2: MNHNY, SVGAGI (reference sequence). V was clipped by 2 bases and J by 7 bases, with 8 bases between them. The CDR3 is made up of 12 amino acids. The chain's CDR3 is CASSYAGLEAFF. The CDR3 nucleotides are TGTGCCAGCAGTTACGCGGGGCTTGAAGCTTTCTTT.

This rearrangement joins TRBV7-3 to TRBJ2-1; D is possibly TRBD2 (6 bases). Germline-derived CDR1 and CDR2 are SGHTA and FQGTGA. This CDR3 region has 14 residues. V shed 4 bases and J shed 7 bases, with 14 bases lying between them. In DNA form, the CDR3 reads TGTGCCAGCAGCTACGTGTCGGGAGCAAATGAGCAGTTCTTC. This sequence encodes CASSYVSGANEQFF. Using reference TRBV7-3 and TRBJ2-1 for the parts outside the CDR3, the full variable domain is GAGVSQTPSNKVTEKGKYVELRCDPISGHTALYWYRQSLGQGPEFLIYFQGTGAADDSGLPNDRFFAVRPEGSVSTLKIQRTERGDSAVYLCASSYVSGANEQFFGPGTRLTVL.

The J gene is TRBJ1-2, the V gene TRBV11-2; no firm D call. V dropped 4 bases and J dropped 8 bases, with 20 bases sitting between them. The CDR3 is 15 residues long. Germline CDR1 is SGHAT and CDR2 is FQNNGV. The CDR3 sequence is CASSSPGVARRGYTF. The CDR3 DNA reads as TGTGCCAGCAGCTCCCCGGGAGTGGCGCGAAGAGGCTACACCTTC.

This clonotype showed up many times. The chain is built from TRBV18 and TRBJ1-6; D is uncertain. V lost 3 bases and J 7 bases, leaving 7 bases between the germline ends. The CDR3 covers 13 residues. Germline CDR1 and CDR2: KGHSH and LQKENI. The CDR3 sequence is CASSPDRNSPLHF. The CDR3 DNA reads as TGTGCCAGCTCACCGGACCGCAATTCACCCCTCCACTTT.

This clonotype has more than one count but fewer than ten. The CDR3 sequence is CASCGRVSQPQHF. As DNA, the CDR3 is TGTGCCAGTTGCGGCAGGGTGAGTCAGCCCCAGCATTTT. The V and J genes are TRBV19 and TRBJ1-5; a possible D gene is TRBD1 (5 bases). Germline V CDR1 and CDR2: LNHDA, SQIVND (reference sequence). Deletions cut 8 bases from V and 6 bases from J, with 14 bases between. This CDR3 contains 13 residues.

This clonotype was observed a handful of times. The gene calls are TRBV12-3 or TRBV12-4 and TRBJ2-1, with 13 bases matching TRBD2. V shed 4 bases, J shed 5 bases, and the junction held 5 bases outside the gene matches. The CDR3 is 16 residues long. DNA of the CDR3: TGTGCCAGCAGTTGGACTAGCGGGGGACCCCACAATGAGCAGTTCTTC. The encoded protein is CASSWTSGGPHNEQFF.

The table lists this clonotype with a few counts. The chain employs TRBV30 and TRBJ1-6; a possible D gene is TRBD1 (6 bases). Trimming shortened V by 3 bases and J by 6 bases, and 9 bases separated the two germline ends. This CDR3 spans 13 amino acids. CDR1 GTSNPN and CDR2 SVGIG come from the germline V gene (reference sequence). As DNA, the CDR3 is TGTGCCTGGAGGGGCAGGGGTAATTCACCCCTCCACTTT. Protein: CAWRGRGNSPLHF.

This clonotype was observed a few times. The chain combines TRBV10-2 with TRBJ1-4, with 7 bases matching TRBD1. Per the germline V gene, CDR1 is WSHSY and CDR2 is SAAADI. The CDR3 totals 16 residues. Losses at the gene ends were 9 bases for V and 4 bases for J; bases not matched to a gene: 14. DNA of the CDR3: TGCGCCAGTACCGCCGGGACAGCCAATGTTAATGAAAAACTGTTTTTT. Amino acids: CASTAGTANVNEKLFF.

The chain links TRBV20-1 to TRBJ1-4; TRBD1 agrees at 12 bases. The germline CDR1 and CDR2 sequences are DFQATT and SNEGSKA (reference sequence). The CDR3 has 18 residues. V shed 5 bases, J shed 5 bases, and the junction held 15 bases outside the gene matches. CDR3 sequence (DNA): TGCAGTGCTTGGGGCCCGGGACAGGGGGCCAACGGAAATGAAAAACTGTTTTTT. Protein: CSAWGPGQGANGNEKLFF.

This clonotype was seen a few times. The chain employs TRBV10-3 and TRBJ1-1; D perhaps matches TRBD1 (6 bases). CDR3 size: 13 residues. Trimming shortened V by 4 bases and J by 7 bases, and 13 bases separated the two germline ends. The germline V gene encodes CDR1 ENHRY and CDR2 SYGVKD. CDR3 coding DNA: TGTGCCATCAGTGTGGCAGGGGAGGGTGAAGCTTTCTTT. This translates into CAISVAGEGEAFF.

The chain links TRBV28 to TRBJ2-3, with 8 positions matching TRBD2. From germline, CDR1 is MDHEN and CDR2 SYDVKM. With 2 bases clipped from V and 0 bases from J, the junction kept 10 bases outside the gene matches. The CDR3 is 18 residues long. CDR3 coding DNA: TGTGCCAGCAGTTTAAGCGGGGGACTGGGAAGTAGCACAGATACGCAGTATTTT. This gives the protein CASSLSGGLGSSTDTQYF.